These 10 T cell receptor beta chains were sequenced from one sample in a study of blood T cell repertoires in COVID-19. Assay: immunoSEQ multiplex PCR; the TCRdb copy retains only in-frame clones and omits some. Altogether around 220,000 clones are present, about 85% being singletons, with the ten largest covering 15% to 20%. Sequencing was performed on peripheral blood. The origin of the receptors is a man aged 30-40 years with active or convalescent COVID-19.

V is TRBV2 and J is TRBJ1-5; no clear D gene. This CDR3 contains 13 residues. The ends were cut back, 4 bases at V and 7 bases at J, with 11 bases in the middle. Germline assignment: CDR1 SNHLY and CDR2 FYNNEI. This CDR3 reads CASSGAIRQPQHF. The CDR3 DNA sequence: TGTGCCAGCAGTGGGGCTATTAGGCAGCCCCAGCATTTT.

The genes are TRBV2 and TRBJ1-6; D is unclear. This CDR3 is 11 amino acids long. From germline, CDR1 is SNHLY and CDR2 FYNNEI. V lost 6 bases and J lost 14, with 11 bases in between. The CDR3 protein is CASRPNGALHF. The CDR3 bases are TGTGCCAGCAGACCCAACGGGGCCCTCCACTTT.

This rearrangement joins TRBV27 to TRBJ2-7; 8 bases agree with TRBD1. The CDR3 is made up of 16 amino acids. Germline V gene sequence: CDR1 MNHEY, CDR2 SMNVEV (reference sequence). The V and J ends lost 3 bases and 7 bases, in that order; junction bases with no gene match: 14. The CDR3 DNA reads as TGTGCCAGCAGTTTGGTAACAGGGGGTTATTCGCGGGAGCAGTACTTC. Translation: CASSLVTGGYSREQYF.

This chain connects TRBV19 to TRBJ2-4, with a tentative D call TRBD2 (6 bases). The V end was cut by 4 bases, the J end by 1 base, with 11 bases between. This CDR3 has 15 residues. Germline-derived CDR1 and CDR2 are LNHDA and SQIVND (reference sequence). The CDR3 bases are TGTGCCAGTAGTACCTCCCGGGGGGCCAAAAACATTCAGTACTTC. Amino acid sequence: CASSTSRGAKNIQYF.

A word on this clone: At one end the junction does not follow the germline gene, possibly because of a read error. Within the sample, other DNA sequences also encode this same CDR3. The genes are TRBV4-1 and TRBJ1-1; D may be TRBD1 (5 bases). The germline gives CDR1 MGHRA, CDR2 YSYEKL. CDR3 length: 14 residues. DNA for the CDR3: TGCGCCAGCAGCCCCCTAGGAGGGGTCCCTGAAGCCTTCTTT. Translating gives CASSPLGGVPEAFF.

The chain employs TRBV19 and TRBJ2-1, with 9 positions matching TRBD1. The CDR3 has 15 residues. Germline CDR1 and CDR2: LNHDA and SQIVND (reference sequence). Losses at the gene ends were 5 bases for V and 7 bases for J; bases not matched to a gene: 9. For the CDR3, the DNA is TGTGCCAGTAGTCAGCCCGGGACAGGGTTAAATGAGCAGTTCTTC. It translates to CASSQPGTGLNEQFF. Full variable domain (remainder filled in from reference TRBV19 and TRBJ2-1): DGGITQSPKYLFRKEGQNVTLSCEQNLNHDAMYWYRQDPGQGLRLIYYSQIVNDFQKGDIAEGYSVSREKKESFPLTVTSAQKNPTAFYLCASSQPGTGLNEQFFGPGTRLTVL.

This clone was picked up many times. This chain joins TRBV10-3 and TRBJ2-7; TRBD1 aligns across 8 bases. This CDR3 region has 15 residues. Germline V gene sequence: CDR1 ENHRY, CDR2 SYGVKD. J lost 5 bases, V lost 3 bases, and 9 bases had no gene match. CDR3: CAISDSNDRGHEQYF. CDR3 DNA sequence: TGTGCCATCAGTGATAGCAACGACAGGGGCCACGAGCAGTACTTC.

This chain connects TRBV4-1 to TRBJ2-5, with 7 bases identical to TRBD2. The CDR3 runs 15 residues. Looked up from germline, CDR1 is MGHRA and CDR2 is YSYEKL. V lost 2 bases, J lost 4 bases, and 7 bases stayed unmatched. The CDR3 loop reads CASSQNPGRPETQYF. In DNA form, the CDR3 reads TGCGCCAGCAGCCAAAACCCCGGGAGGCCAGAGACCCAGTACTTC.

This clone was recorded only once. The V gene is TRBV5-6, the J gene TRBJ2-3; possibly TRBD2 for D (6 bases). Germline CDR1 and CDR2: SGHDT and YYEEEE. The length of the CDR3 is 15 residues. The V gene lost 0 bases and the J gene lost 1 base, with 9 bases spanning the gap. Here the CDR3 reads CASSLGAGRTDTQYF. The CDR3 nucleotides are TGTGCCAGCAGCTTGGGGGCGGGACGCACAGATACGCAGTATTTT.

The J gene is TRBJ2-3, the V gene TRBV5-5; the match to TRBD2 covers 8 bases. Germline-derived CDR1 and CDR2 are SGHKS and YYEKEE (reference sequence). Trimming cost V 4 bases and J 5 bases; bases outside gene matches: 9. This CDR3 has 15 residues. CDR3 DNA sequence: TGTGCCAGCAGCCCCGGTACTAGCGGTAGAGATACGCAGTATTTT. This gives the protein CASSPGTSGRDTQYF. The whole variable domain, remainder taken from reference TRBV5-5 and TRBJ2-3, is DAGVTQSPTHLIKTRGQQVTLRCSPISGHKSVSWYQQVLGQGPQFIFQYYEKEERGRGNFPDRFSARQFPNYSSELNVNALLLGDSALYLCASSPGTSGRDTQYFGPGTRLTVL.